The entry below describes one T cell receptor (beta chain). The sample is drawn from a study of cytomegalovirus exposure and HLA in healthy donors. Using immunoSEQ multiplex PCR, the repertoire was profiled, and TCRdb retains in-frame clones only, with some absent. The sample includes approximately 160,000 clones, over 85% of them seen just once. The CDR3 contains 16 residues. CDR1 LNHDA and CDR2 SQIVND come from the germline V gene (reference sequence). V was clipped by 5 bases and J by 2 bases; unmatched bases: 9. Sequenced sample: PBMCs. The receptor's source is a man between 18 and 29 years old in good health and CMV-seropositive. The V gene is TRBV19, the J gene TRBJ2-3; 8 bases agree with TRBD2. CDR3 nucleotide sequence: TGTGCCAGTAGTCTTAGCGGGGAGTCTTTCACAGATACGCAGTATTTT. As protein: CASSLSGESFTDTQYF. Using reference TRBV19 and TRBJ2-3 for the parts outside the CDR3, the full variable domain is DGGITQSPKYLFRKEGQNVTLSCEQNLNHDAMYWYRQDPGQGLRLIYYSQIVNDFQKGDIAEGYSVSREKKESFPLTVTSAQKNPTAFYLCASSLSGESFTDTQYFGPGTRLTVL.